Listed here are 2 T cell receptor beta chains from one sample, sequenced in a study of shared clonotypes between healthy human individuals. This table comes from immunoSEQ multiplex PCR, and its TCRdb copy is limited to in-frame clones, with some not included. The sample has around 1.5 million clones; 95% to 99% are singletons. The sequenced sample was naive CD4+ T cells sorted from blood. Subset of the sample: CD45RA+ positively selected. Source of these receptors: a man aged 25-40 years in good health.

Remarks on this clone: Other DNA sequences of this sample code for an identical CDR3. The CDR3 coding sequence is TGTGCCAGCAGCTTAACCAGGTCCTCCTACAATGAGCAGTTCTTC. Protein: CASSLTRSSYNEQFF. The chain recombines TRBV7-3 with TRBJ2-1; D gene unclear. The CDR3 loop spans 15 amino acids. CDR1 SGHTA and CDR2 FQGTGA come from the germline V gene. Trimming removed 0 bases at V and 0 bases at J, with 6 bases between.

V is TRBV20-1 and J is TRBJ1-4; D not certain. V lost 3 bases to trimming and J lost 7 bases, with 6 bases between them. This CDR3 is built from 11 residues. CDR1 is DFQATT and CDR2 is SNEGSKA in the germline V gene (reference sequence). The CDR3 loop is CSARLFEKLFF. The CDR3 DNA reads TGCAGTGCTAGGCTCTTTGAAAAACTGTTTTTT.